The rows below give T cell receptor beta chains drawn from one sample of a study of T-cell reconstitution after alpha-beta-depleted transplantation in children. Each CDR3 protein is one row after TCRdb ran MiXCR on the PCR reads. Of 780,000 or so distinct CDR3 sequences detected, 16% appear once; the ten largest clones hold about 4.6%. The source material was PBMCs, mostly from graft donor cells, sampled 360 days after TCRalphabeta/CD19-depleted stem cell transplant. These receptors were taken from a male patient younger than 18 who had a stem cell transplant for acute lymphoblastic leukemia, so the T cells may come from the graft donor. The conserved cysteine and the conserved F or W are not part of the CDR3 here. Clone size appears in some rows only: once, few, many, or a class for an expanded clone.

v_gene	j_gene	len	abundance	CDR3aa
TRBV5-1	TRBJ2-2	13	few	ASSRQTRSTGELF
TRBV7-9	TRBJ2-3	15	.	ASSEKKGLIRTDTQY
TRBV20-1	TRBJ2-3	13	few	SARDPGRGTDTQY
TRBV27	TRBJ2-5	12	.	ASSYLGNQETQY
TRBV12-3/TRBV12-4	TRBJ2-3	14	few	ASSLIPGPRGDTQY
TRBV30	TRBJ1-1	13	.	AWRAMTYLNTEAF
TRBV4-2	TRBJ2-3	15	few	ASSLTPRVTGEDTQY
TRBV7-2	TRBJ2-2	15	many	ASSLRGSGSYTGELF
TRBV7-2	TRBJ2-2	14	.	ASSLGTHSNTGELF
TRBV5-6	TRBJ2-7	12	few	ASSLGPLQGEQY
TRBV5-1	TRBJ2-2	14	.	ASSFGIGRVTGELF